What follows are 14 T cell receptor beta chains derived from one specimen sequenced in a study of blood T cell repertoires in COVID-19. Sequenced by immunoSEQ multiplex PCR; TCRdb stores in-frame clones only, minus some. The repertoire has about 130,000 clones, roughly 90% of them found once; the top ten carry around 2.5%. Sequencing was carried out using PBMCs or T cells enriched from blood (not recorded which). The receptors shown here come from a woman aged 50 to 65 who had recovered from COVID-19.

The chain recombines TRBV7-3 with TRBJ2-1; the match to TRBD2 covers 11 bases. V lost 4 bases, J lost 4 bases, and 0 bases stayed unmatched. Germline V gene lookup returns CDR1 SGHTA and CDR2 FQGTGA. The CDR3 is made up of 14 amino acids. The CDR3 region is CASSWTSGYNEQFF. The CDR3 DNA is TGTGCCAGCAGCTGGACTAGCGGGTACAATGAGCAGTTCTTC. Supplemented by reference TRBV7-3 and TRBJ2-1, the full variable domain reads GAGVSQTPSNKVTEKGKYVELRCDPISGHTALYWYRQSLGQGPEFLIYFQGTGAADDSGLPNDRFFAVRPEGSVSTLKIQRTERGDSAVYLCASSWTSGYNEQFFGPGTRLTVL.

This rearrangement joins TRBV7-2 to TRBJ1-2; 7 bases align to TRBD1. CDR3 length equals 16 residues. Per germline, CDR1 SGHTA and CDR2 FQGNSA. V lost 1 base and J lost 3; bases outside the gene matches: 8. Here the CDR3 DNA reads TGTGCCAGCAGCTTAGACCCGACAGGGTCGGACTATGGCTACACCTTC. Translated, it gives CASSLDPTGSDYGYTF.

In nucleotides, the CDR3 is TGTGCCAGCAGCTTAGCCAGGGGGCAAGGAAACACCATATATTTT. As protein: CASSLARGQGNTIYF. This rearrangement joins TRBV7-9 to TRBJ1-3; 8 bases map to TRBD1. The ends lost 0 bases at V and 4 bases at J; junction bases unmatched: 2. This CDR3 has 15 residues. Germline V gene lookup returns CDR1 SEHNR and CDR2 FQNEAQ (reference sequence).

The chain combines TRBV7-9 with TRBJ2-3; TRBD2 matches 8 bases. CDR1 is SEHNR and CDR2 is FQNEAQ in the germline V gene (reference sequence). With 7 bases clipped from V and 3 bases from J, the junction kept 6 bases outside the gene matches. The CDR3 is 14 amino acids. The CDR3 spells CASTGLALTDTQYF. The CDR3 DNA sequence: TGTGCCAGCACCGGACTAGCTCTGACAGATACGCAGTATTTT.

This chain uses TRBV18 with TRBJ2-6; 7 nucleotides agree with TRBD1. Germline CDR1 and CDR2: KGHSH and LQKENI. This CDR3 contains 17 residues. V dropped 4 bases and J dropped 0; count of bases not matched to a gene: 6. CDR3 region: CASSQGQADSGANVLTF. For the CDR3, the DNA is TGTGCCAGCTCACAAGGACAGGCAGACTCTGGGGCCAACGTCCTGACTTTC.

V is TRBV9 and J is TRBJ2-2; 10 bases line up with TRBD2. J was trimmed by 2 bases and V by 0 bases; bases with no gene match: 4. The germline V gene has CDR1 SGDLS and CDR2 YYNGEE. The CDR3 is made up of 17 amino acids. Written as DNA, the CDR3 is TGTGCCAGCAGCGTAGGCGTAGCGGGGGGCAACACCGGGGAGCTGTTTTTT. As protein: CASSVGVAGGNTGELFF.

The chain recombines TRBV18 with TRBJ2-1; 9 bases agree with TRBD2. The CDR3 is 17 amino acids. V lost 3 bases, J lost 2 bases, and 8 bases stayed unmatched. The germline V gene encodes CDR1 KGHSH and CDR2 LQKENI. The DNA for the CDR3 is TGTGCCAGCTCACCCCCGCAGGCGGGGGGGACCTACAATGAGCAGTTCTTC. Translating gives CASSPPQAGGTYNEQFF. The whole variable domain, filled in from reference TRBV18 and TRBJ2-1, reads NAGVMQNPRHLVRRRGQEARLRCSPMKGHSHVYWYRQLPEEGLKFMVYLQKENIIDESGMPKERFSAEFPKEGPSILRIQQVVRGDSAAYFCASSPPQAGGTYNEQFFGPGTRLTVL.

The chain uses TRBV4-3 and TRBJ2-1; D is possibly TRBD2 (6 bases). Per germline, CDR1 LGHNA and CDR2 YSLEER. There are 15 residues in the CDR3. Trimming stripped 0 bases from V and 9 bases from J, with 15 bases between. CDR3 bases: TGCGCCAGCAGCCAAGATAATCTCGGGGGATTTGAGCAGTTCTTC. This translates into CASSQDNLGGFEQFF.

The CDR3 protein is CASRNLQDNEQFF. CDR3 coding DNA: TGTGCCAGTAGGAACCTCCAGGACAATGAGCAGTTCTTC. The chain links TRBV19 to TRBJ2-1; D remains unclear. Between the trimmed V and J ends, which lost 6 bases and 5 bases, there was a span of 11 bases. Germline lookup yields CDR1 LNHDA and CDR2 SQIVND (reference sequence). The CDR3 covers 13 residues.

V usage is TRBV6-5 and J usage is TRBJ1-2; TRBD1 aligns across 12 bases. The V and J ends lost 5 bases and 4 bases, in that order; junction bases with no gene match: 5. This CDR3 has 15 residues. Germline V gives CDR1 MNHEY, CDR2 SVGAGI. DNA of the CDR3: TGTGCCAGCAGTCACCGGGACAGGGGGCCCTATGGCTACACCTTC. Protein product: CASSHRDRGPYGYTF.

The DNA of the CDR3 is TGTGCCAGCAGTTCACAGGGGTTCGGCTATGGCTACACCTTC. It translates to CASSSQGFGYGYTF. The chain combines TRBV6-6 with TRBJ1-2; 7 bases align to TRBD1. Germline values: CDR1 MNHNY, CDR2 SVGAGI (reference sequence). CDR3 length: 14 residues. V dropped 4 bases and J dropped 4; count of bases not matched to a gene: 6.

The chain links TRBV5-6 to TRBJ1-3; possible D gene TRBD1, 6 bases. The germline CDR1 and CDR2 sequences are SGHDT and YYEEEE. This CDR3 comprises 15 residues. The V and J ends lost 2 bases and 0 bases respectively, with 9 bases between them. The CDR3 loop reads CASSFDRSSGNTIYF. CDR3 sequence (DNA): TGTGCCAGCAGCTTCGACAGGAGCTCTGGAAACACCATATATTTT.

The chain combines TRBV3-1 (or the pseudogene TRBV3-2) with TRBJ2-2; 8 positions match TRBD2. CDR1 is LGHDT and CDR2 is YNNKEL in the germline V gene (reference sequence). The CDR3 totals 15 residues. With 6 bases clipped from V and 2 bases from J, the junction kept 5 bases outside the gene matches. CDR3 DNA sequence: TGTGCCAGCAGGTTAGCGGGGAGTAACACCGGGGAGCTGTTTTTT. The encoded protein is CASRLAGSNTGELFF.

The chain links TRBV4-3 to TRBJ2-3, with 8 bases matching TRBD1. CDR3 size: 15 residues. CDR1 and CDR2 from the germline V gene are LGHNA and YSLEER. Unmatched junction bases numbered 5, after V lost 5 bases and J lost 1 base. DNA for the CDR3: TGCGCCAGCAGCTACGGACAGGGAGGCACAGATACGCAGTATTTT. This codes for CASSYGQGGTDTQYF.